This TCR beta chain was profiled in a study of cytomegalovirus exposure and HLA in healthy donors. A remark on this clone: No antigen is known for it.

Separate from the approximately 670-subject first cohort was the approximately 120-subject validation cohort, to which the donors belonged. TCRdb's table, derived via immunoSEQ multiplex PCR, lists solely in-frame clones and lacks some. The sample holds some 54,000 clones, approximately 92% seen once. V dropped 5 bases and J dropped 2 bases, with 13 bases sitting between them. The length of the CDR3 is 14 residues. The germline CDR1 and CDR2 sequences are LNHDA and SQIVND (reference sequence). Study-level findings and limits: Specific recognition of CMV antigens was confirmed in vitro for a few chains (all CMV-associated). Subsequent analysis of the approximately 110 validation repertoires found a tendency for first-cohort TCR clusters to co-occur. A list of 164 TCR beta chains associated with cytomegalovirus was given.

The origin of this receptor is a man aged 18 to 35 in good health and CMV-seronegative. Specimen: PBMCs. This rearrangement joins TRBV19 to TRBJ2-7; D is unresolved. The CDR3 spells CASSSLADTYEQYF. CDR3 bases: TGTGCCAGTAGTTCCCTGGCTGACACCTACGAGCAGTACTTC.